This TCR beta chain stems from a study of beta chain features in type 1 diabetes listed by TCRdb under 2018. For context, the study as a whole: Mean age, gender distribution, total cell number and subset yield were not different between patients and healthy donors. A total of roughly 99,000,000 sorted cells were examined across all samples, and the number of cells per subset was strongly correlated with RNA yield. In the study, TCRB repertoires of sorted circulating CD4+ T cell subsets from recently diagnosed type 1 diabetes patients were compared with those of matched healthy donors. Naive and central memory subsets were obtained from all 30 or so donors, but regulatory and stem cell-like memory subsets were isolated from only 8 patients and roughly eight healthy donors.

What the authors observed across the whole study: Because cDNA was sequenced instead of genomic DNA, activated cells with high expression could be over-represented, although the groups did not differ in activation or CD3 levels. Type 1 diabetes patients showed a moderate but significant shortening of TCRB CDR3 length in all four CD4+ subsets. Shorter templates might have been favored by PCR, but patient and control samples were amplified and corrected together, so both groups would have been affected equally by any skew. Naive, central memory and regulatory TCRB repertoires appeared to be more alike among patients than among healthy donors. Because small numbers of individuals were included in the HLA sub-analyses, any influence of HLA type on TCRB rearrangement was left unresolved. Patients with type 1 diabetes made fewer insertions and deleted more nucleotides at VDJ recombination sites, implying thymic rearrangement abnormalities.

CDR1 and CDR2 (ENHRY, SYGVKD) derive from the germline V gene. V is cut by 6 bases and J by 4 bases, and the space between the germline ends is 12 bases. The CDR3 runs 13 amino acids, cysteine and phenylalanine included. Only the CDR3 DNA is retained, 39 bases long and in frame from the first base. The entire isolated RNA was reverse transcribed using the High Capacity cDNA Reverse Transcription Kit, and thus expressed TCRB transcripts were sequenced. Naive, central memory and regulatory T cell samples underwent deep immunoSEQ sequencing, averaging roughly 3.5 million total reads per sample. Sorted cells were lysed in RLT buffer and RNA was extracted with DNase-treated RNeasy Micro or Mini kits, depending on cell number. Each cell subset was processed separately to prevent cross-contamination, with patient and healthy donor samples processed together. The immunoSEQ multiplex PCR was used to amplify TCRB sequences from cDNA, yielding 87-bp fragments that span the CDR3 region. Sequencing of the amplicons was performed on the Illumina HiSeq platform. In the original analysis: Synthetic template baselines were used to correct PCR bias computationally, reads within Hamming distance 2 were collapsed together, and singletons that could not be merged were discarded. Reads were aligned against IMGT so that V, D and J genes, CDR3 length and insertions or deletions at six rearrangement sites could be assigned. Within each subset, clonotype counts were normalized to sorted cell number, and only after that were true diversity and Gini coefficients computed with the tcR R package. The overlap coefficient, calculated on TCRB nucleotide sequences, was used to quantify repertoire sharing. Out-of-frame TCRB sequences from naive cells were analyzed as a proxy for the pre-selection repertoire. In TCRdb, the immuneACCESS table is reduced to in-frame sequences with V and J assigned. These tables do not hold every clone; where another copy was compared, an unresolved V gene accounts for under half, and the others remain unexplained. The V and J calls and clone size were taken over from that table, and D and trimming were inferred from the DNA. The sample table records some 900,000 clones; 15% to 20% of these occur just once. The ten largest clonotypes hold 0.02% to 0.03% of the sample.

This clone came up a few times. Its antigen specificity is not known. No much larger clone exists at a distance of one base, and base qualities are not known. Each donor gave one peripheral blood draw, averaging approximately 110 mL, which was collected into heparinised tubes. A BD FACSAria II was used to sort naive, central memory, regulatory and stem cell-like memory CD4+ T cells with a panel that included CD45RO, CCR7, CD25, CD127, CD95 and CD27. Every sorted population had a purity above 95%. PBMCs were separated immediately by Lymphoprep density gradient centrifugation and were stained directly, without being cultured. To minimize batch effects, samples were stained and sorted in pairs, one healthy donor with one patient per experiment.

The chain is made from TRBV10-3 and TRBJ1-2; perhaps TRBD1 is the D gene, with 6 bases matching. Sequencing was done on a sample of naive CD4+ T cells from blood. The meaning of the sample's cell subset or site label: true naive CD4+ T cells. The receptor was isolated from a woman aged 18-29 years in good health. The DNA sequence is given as TGTGCCATCAGGGCCGGACAGACCTATGGCTACACCTTC. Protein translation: CAIRAGQTYGYTF.